The rows below give T cell receptor beta chains drawn from one sample of a study of T cells in Graves' hyperthyroidism and ophthalmopathy. Using its own MiXCR run on the multiplex PCR reads, TCRdb lists one record per CDR3 protein. The sample carries 500,000 to 650,000 distinct CDR3 sequences, approximately 15% recorded once. The sequenced material came from blood. The source is a woman aged 45-60 years with Graves' ophthalmopathy. CDR3s include the opening cysteine and the closing phenylalanine or tryptophan.

V	J	CDR3
TRBV6-2/TRBV6-3	TRBJ2-7	CASSYGPGLAYEQYF
TRBV7-2	TRBJ2-7	CASSLRLALQGIWDEQYF
TRBV10-3	TRBJ2-5	CAISFSGIGAETQYF
TRBV9	TRBJ2-2	CASSVGPGNTGELFF
TRBV4-3	TRBJ2-7	CASSQTRDRGPSYEQYF
TRBV7-9	TRBJ2-1	CASSRPGLAGVIYNNEQFF
TRBV5-4	TRBJ1-5	CASSLAPSGNQPQHF
TRBV6-5	TRBJ1-1	CASSYRQPNTEAFF
TRBV4-1	TRBJ1-3	CASSLQTGNTIYF
TRBV6-1	TRBJ1-2	CASSPGTGGLGYYGYTF
TRBV10-1	TRBJ2-1	CASTREGDEQFF
TRBV28	TRBJ1-2	CASTGPYGYTF
TRBV7-6	TRBJ1-5	CASSLGGYNQPQHF
TRBV12-3/TRBV12-4	TRBJ2-3	CASSLGKGQRTDTQYF
TRBV20-1	TRBJ2-3	CTVLNTDTQYF
TRBV5-5	TRBJ1-4	CASSLVWGETEKLFF
TRBV29-1	TRBJ2-7	CSVLAGTGYEQYF
TRBV18	TRBJ2-5	CASSPFVGRVQETQYF
TRBV20-1	TRBJ1-1	CSATIHRGPNTEAFF
TRBV10-3	TRBJ2-7	CAISEGASGNSYEQYF
TRBV7-2	TRBJ2-4	CASSLHRGLENIQYF
TRBV7-2	TRBJ2-7	CASSLSGQTYEQYF
TRBV11-3	TRBJ1-2	CASSLDIGDSYGYTF
TRBV7-2	TRBJ2-1	CASSLWGEQFF
TRBV27	TRBJ2-1	CASSFERSSYNEQFF
TRBV14	TRBJ2-7	CASSPIPSGSYEQYF